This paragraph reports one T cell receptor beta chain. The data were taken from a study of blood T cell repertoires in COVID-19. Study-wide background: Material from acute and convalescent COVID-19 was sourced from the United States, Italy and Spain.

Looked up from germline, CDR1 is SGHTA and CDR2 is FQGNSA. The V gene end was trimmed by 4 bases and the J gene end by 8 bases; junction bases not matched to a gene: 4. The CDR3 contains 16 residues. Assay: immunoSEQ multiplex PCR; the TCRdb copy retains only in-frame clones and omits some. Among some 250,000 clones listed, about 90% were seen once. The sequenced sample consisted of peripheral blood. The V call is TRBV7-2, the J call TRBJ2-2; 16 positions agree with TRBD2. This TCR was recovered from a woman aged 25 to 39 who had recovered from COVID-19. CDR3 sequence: CASSSGLAGGPGELFF. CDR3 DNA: TGTGCCAGCAGCTCGGGACTAGCGGGGGGGCCTGGGGAGCTGTTTTTT.